The 30 T cell receptor beta chains presented below share a single source sample, sequenced in a study of blood T cell repertoires in COVID-19. Libraries were prepared by immunoSEQ multiplex PCR; TCRdb keeps only in-frame clonotypes and omits some of them. Among over 250,000 clones listed, roughly 80% were seen once. The sequenced sample was peripheral blood. The origin of the receptors is a woman aged 50 to 60 who had recovered from COVID-19.

The chain is built from TRBV6-5 and TRBJ2-1; 9 nucleotides line up with TRBD1. The germline V gene has CDR1 MNHEY and CDR2 SVGAGI. The CDR3 covers 15 residues. The V and J ends lost 3 bases and 9 bases, in that order; junction bases with no gene match: 9. CDR3 nucleotide sequence: TGTGCCAGCAGTTATTCGGGACAGGGAGGCGGTGAGCAGTTCTTC. Its protein product is CASSYSGQGGGEQFF.

A remark on this clone: The junction shows a germline mismatch at one end, possibly a read error. The chain links TRBV11-2 to TRBJ1-1; 7 bases line up with TRBD1. The CDR3 is 13 residues long. Germline CDR1 SGHAT, CDR2 FQNNGV. The CDR3 spells CVSRQDRDPEAFF. As DNA, the CDR3 is TGTGTCAGCAGACAAGACAGGGATCCTGAAGCTTTCTTT.

This clone has only a few counts. The J gene is TRBJ2-2, the V gene TRBV19; the match to TRBD2 covers 8 bases. This CDR3 is built from 14 residues. The V gene end was trimmed by 8 bases and the J gene end by 3 bases; junction bases not matched to a gene: 5. The germline V gene has CDR1 LNHDA and CDR2 SQIVND (reference sequence). Written as DNA, the CDR3 is TGTGCCAGTTGGAGCGGGAGCCACACCGGGGAGCTGTTTTTT. Amino acid sequence: CASWSGSHTGELFF.

The chain recombines TRBV6-2 or TRBV6-3 with TRBJ1-2; D is unclear. V was shortened by 1 base and J by 0 bases, with 9 bases between the two germline ends. In germline, CDR1 is MNHEY, CDR2 SVGEGT. The CDR3 consists of 15 residues. The DNA for the CDR3 is TGTGCCAGCAGTTACTTTCGGGTAGCTAACTATGGCTACACCTTC. It yields the protein CASSYFRVANYGYTF.

This sequence joins TRBV19 and TRBJ2-4; D is unclear. The germline V gene has CDR1 LNHDA and CDR2 SQIVND (reference sequence). Trimming removed 4 bases at V and 6 bases at J, with 10 bases between. The CDR3 consists of 13 residues. The chain's CDR3 is CASSTSPGNIQYF. The CDR3, as DNA: TGTGCCAGTAGTACCTCCCCGGGAAACATTCAGTACTTC.

CDR3 sequence reads: CASSAGTSLGPGELFF. CDR3 DNA: TGTGCCAGTAGTGCCGGGACTAGCCTGGGACCCGGGGAGCTGTTTTTT. This chain links TRBV19 with TRBJ2-2, with 9 bases that match TRBD2. From germline, CDR1 is LNHDA and CDR2 SQIVND (reference sequence). V lost 5 bases, J lost 6 bases, and 10 bases stayed unmatched. The CDR3 has 16 residues. Drawing the rest from reference TRBV19 and TRBJ2-2, the complete variable domain is DGGITQSPKYLFRKEGQNVTLSCEQNLNHDAMYWYRQDPGQGLRLIYYSQIVNDFQKGDIAEGYSVSREKKESFPLTVTSAQKNPTAFYLCASSAGTSLGPGELFFGEGSRLTVL.

Only one count was recorded for this clone. V is TRBV5-6 and J is TRBJ2-3, with TRBD2 matching over 8 bases. V dropped 1 base and J dropped 0; count of bases not matched to a gene: 4. In germline, CDR1 is SGHDT, CDR2 YYEEEE. This CDR3 comprises 16 residues. The CDR3 loop reads CASSLRAGASTDTQYF. The CDR3 coding sequence is TGTGCCAGCAGCTTGCGAGCGGGAGCTAGCACAGATACGCAGTATTTT. The full variable domain, with the rest looked up from reference TRBV5-6 and TRBJ2-3, is DAGVTQSPTHLIKTRGQQVTLRCSPKSGHDTVSWYQQALGQGPQFIFQYYEEEERQRGNFPDRFSGHQFPNYSSELNVNALLLGDSALYLCASSLRAGASTDTQYFGPGTRLTVL.

V usage is TRBV7-9 and J usage is TRBJ2-2, with 8 bases aligning to TRBD1. The CDR3 sequence is 15 residues long. Germline V gene sequence: CDR1 SEHNR, CDR2 FQNEAQ (reference sequence). The trim removed 2 bases at V and 6 bases at J, leaving 5 bases unmatched. The CDR3 is CASSLQGAIPGELFF. CDR3 nucleotide sequence: TGTGCCAGCAGCTTACAGGGGGCAATTCCCGGGGAGCTGTTTTTT.

The J gene is TRBJ1-1, the V gene TRBV11-2, with a weak D call TRBD1 (6 bases). V was clipped by 1 base and J by 6 bases, with 15 bases between them. CDR3 length: 15 residues. Germline V gene data show CDR1 as SGHAT and CDR2 as FQNNGV. For the CDR3, the DNA is TGTGCCAGCAGCTTAGGACAGGTAAAGGTAGCTGAAGCTTTCTTT. This translates into CASSLGQVKVAEAFF.

V is TRBV28 and J is TRBJ2-2, with 10 bases aligning to TRBD2. Germline assignment: CDR1 MDHEN and CDR2 SYDVKM. J gave up 6 bases and V 5 bases, and 6 bases lay outside the gene matches. CDR3 length: 15 amino acids. The CDR3 spells CASSNHLAGAGELFF. For the CDR3, the DNA is TGTGCCAGCAGTAACCATCTAGCGGGGGCCGGGGAGCTGTTTTTT.

The CDR3 bases are TGTGCCAGCAGCGTCGAGGGACAGGGGAAAAACATTCAGTACTTC. It specifies CASSVEGQGKNIQYF. The chain couples TRBV9 to TRBJ2-4, with 10 bases aligning to TRBD1. The CDR3 has 15 residues. Germline V CDR1 and CDR2: SGDLS, YYNGEE. V dropped 2 bases and J dropped 4; count of bases not matched to a gene: 3.

As concerns this clone: The sample has other DNA sequences that encode this CDR3 too. The rearrangement uses TRBV20-1 and TRBJ2-1, with D hard to call. This CDR3 spans 14 amino acids. Germline CDR1 reads DFQATT; CDR2 reads SNEGSKA (reference sequence). Trimming took off 3 bases at V and 0 bases at J, with 9 bases between the two ends. CDR3 DNA: TGCAGTGCTAGTAGAGAAAGCTCCTACAATGAGCAGTTCTTC. Protein product: CSASRESSYNEQFF.

The gene calls are TRBV12-3 or TRBV12-4 and TRBJ1-5, with 7 nucleotides matching TRBD1. The V gene end was trimmed by 6 bases and the J gene end by 7 bases; junction bases not matched to a gene: 6. The CDR3 is 13 residues long. The CDR3 loop reads CASRKGAGQPQHF. Here the CDR3 DNA reads TGTGCCAGCAGAAAGGGGGCTGGACAGCCCCAGCATTTT.

The J gene is TRBJ1-5, the V gene TRBV27; D is perhaps TRBD1 (6 bases). Germline values: CDR1 MNHEY, CDR2 SMNVEV (reference sequence). The V and J ends lost 6 bases and 1 base respectively, with 13 bases between them. The CDR3 has 15 amino acids. The CDR3 reads CASRDQGMSNQPQHF. The CDR3 nucleotides read TGTGCCAGCAGGGATCAGGGGATGAGCAATCAGCCCCAGCATTTT.

The gene calls are TRBV11-2 and TRBJ1-2; tentative D call: TRBD1 (6 bases). The CDR3 covers 15 residues. V was shortened by 5 bases and J by 10 bases, with 23 bases between the two germline ends. Germline-derived CDR1 and CDR2 are SGHAT and FQNNGV. This CDR3 reads CASSTTRTDPGSYTF. The CDR3 bases are TGTGCCAGCAGCACAACCCGGACAGATCCGGGCTCCTACACCTTC.

The chain couples TRBV7-9 to TRBJ1-5; D is unclear. Trimming removed 3 bases from V and 7 bases from J, with 10 bases in between. Germline CDR1 SEHNR, CDR2 FQNEAQ (reference sequence). The CDR3 is 13 amino acids. This CDR3 reads CASSFGVSQPQHF. The CDR3 DNA reads as TGTGCCAGCAGCTTCGGGGTCAGCCAGCCCCAGCATTTT.

As concerns this clone: The identical CDR3 is also encoded by other nucleotide sequences in the sample. The rearrangement links TRBV19 to TRBJ1-5; TRBD1 aligns across 11 bases. The CDR3 runs to 14 residues. Unmatched junction bases numbered 4, after V lost 8 bases and J lost 4 bases. Germline-derived CDR1 and CDR2 are LNHDA and SQIVND (reference sequence). The CDR3 DNA reads TGTGCCAGTTCCGGGACAGGGGGAAATCAGCCCCAGCATTTT. Amino acids: CASSGTGGNQPQHF.

This clone is a singleton in its sample. This chain joins TRBV5-6 and TRBJ2-3, with TRBD2 as a possible D gene (6 bases). Germline V gene sequence: CDR1 SGHDT, CDR2 YYEEEE. The CDR3 consists of 15 residues. V lost 0 bases and J 0 bases, leaving 8 bases between the germline ends. In nucleotides, the CDR3 is TGTGCCAGCAGCTTGGCCGGGACTAGCACAGATACGCAGTATTTT. As protein: CASSLAGTSTDTQYF.

The chain links TRBV6-2 or TRBV6-3 to TRBJ2-7, with 13 bases identical to TRBD2. The ends lost 4 bases at V and 2 bases at J; junction bases unmatched: 8. Looked up from germline, CDR1 is MNHEY and CDR2 is SVGEGT. This CDR3 region has 17 residues. DNA of the CDR3: TGTGCCAGCAGTTCCGGGACTAGCGGGATTAACCCCTACGAGCAGTACTTC. This sequence encodes CASSSGTSGINPYEQYF.

The chain has TRBV18 and TRBJ2-5; 9 bases are a match to TRBD1. The J segment lost 1 base and the V segment lost 5 bases, leaving 5 bases of the junction unmatched. The CDR3 spans 15 residues. Germline V gene lookup returns CDR1 KGHSH and CDR2 LQKENI. The CDR3 DNA is TGTGCCAGCTCATACGGACAGGGGACCCAAGAGACCCAGTACTTC. The encoded protein is CASSYGQGTQETQYF.

This rearrangement joins TRBV28 to TRBJ1-2, with TRBD1 as a possible D gene (6 bases). Germline CDR1 is MDHEN and CDR2 is SYDVKM. The V end was cut by 6 bases, the J end by 4 bases, with 15 bases between. The CDR3 contains 14 residues. The CDR3 nucleotides are TGTGCCAGCAGCGGTCCAGGGGATAGCTATGGCTACACCTTC. This sequence encodes CASSGPGDSYGYTF.

This clone was detected only once. This chain connects TRBV5-4 to TRBJ2-7, with 7 bases lining up with TRBD2. Germline CDR1 SGHNT, CDR2 YYREEE (reference sequence). V dropped 3 bases and J dropped 6; count of bases not matched to a gene: 6. CDR3 size: 13 residues. CDR3 residues: CASSWRTRPEQYF. In nucleotides, the CDR3 is TGTGCCAGCAGCTGGAGGACTAGACCCGAGCAGTACTTC.

This chain uses TRBV28 with TRBJ2-7, with a tentative D call TRBD1 (6 bases). CDR3 length equals 16 residues. Germline V gives CDR1 MDHEN, CDR2 SYDVKM. V lost 6 bases, J lost 5 bases, and 23 bases lay in between. CDR3 region: CASSSRTSATGHEQYF. The CDR3 nucleotides are TGTGCCAGCAGCTCCAGGACTTCCGCCACAGGGCACGAGCAGTACTTC.

The chain carries TRBV27 and TRBJ1-1; TRBD1 is a possible D gene (6 bases). The germline gives CDR1 MNHEY, CDR2 SMNVEV (reference sequence). This CDR3 contains 14 residues. The germline V and J ends were trimmed by 3 bases and 1 base, with 9 bases remaining between them. The chain's CDR3 is CASSFQGRNTEAFF. For the CDR3, the DNA is TGTGCCAGCAGTTTCCAGGGGAGGAACACTGAAGCTTTCTTT.

The V gene is TRBV7-3, the J gene TRBJ2-2; tentative D call: TRBD2 (6 bases). The V and J ends lost 4 bases and 7 bases respectively, with 10 bases between them. This CDR3 spans 13 amino acids. CDR1 is SGHTA and CDR2 is FQGTGA in the germline V gene. The CDR3 reads CASSSGSNGELFF. CDR3 DNA sequence: TGTGCCAGCAGCTCCGGGAGTAACGGGGAGCTGTTTTTT.

The chain joins TRBV5-1 to TRBJ1-4, with D hard to call. The germline V gene has CDR1 SGHRS and CDR2 YFSETQ. Deletions cut 0 bases from V and 5 bases from J, with 8 bases between. The CDR3 totals 14 residues. The CDR3 sequence is CASSLGGLNEKLFF. The CDR3 DNA follows: TGCGCCAGCAGCTTGGGAGGGCTCAATGAAAAACTGTTTTTT.

V usage is TRBV7-3 and J usage is TRBJ2-7, with a weak D call TRBD1 (6 bases). CDR3 size: 15 residues. Per the germline V gene, CDR1 is SGHTA and CDR2 is FQGTGA. V was pared by 6 bases and J by 3 bases, with 18 bases between. In DNA, the CDR3 is TGTGCCAGCAGTCTACAGACAGGCCCTAACTACGAGCAGTACTTC. This sequence encodes CASSLQTGPNYEQYF. The whole variable domain, remainder taken from reference TRBV7-3 and TRBJ2-7, is GAGVSQTPSNKVTEKGKYVELRCDPISGHTALYWYRQSLGQGPEFLIYFQGTGAADDSGLPNDRFFAVRPEGSVSTLKIQRTERGDSAVYLCASSLQTGPNYEQYFGPGTRLTVT.

This clone was recorded only once. The CDR3 sequence is CASRSTGGSSYNEQFF. The CDR3, as DNA: TGTGCCAGCAGGTCCACGGGGGGAAGCTCCTACAATGAGCAGTTCTTC. The chain joins TRBV2 to TRBJ2-1; 7 nucleotides align to TRBD2. From germline, CDR1 is SNHLY and CDR2 FYNNEI. CDR3 size: 16 residues. V gave up 6 bases and J gave up 0 bases; unmatched junction bases: 8.

The chain links TRBV2 to TRBJ2-7; 9 nucleotides agree with TRBD1. The CDR3 totals 13 residues. From germline, CDR1 is SNHLY and CDR2 FYNNEI. Trimming removed 5 bases from V and 6 bases from J; junction bases left unmatched: 5. This chain's CDR3 is CASSTGTGLEQYF. Written as DNA, the CDR3 is TGTGCCAGCAGTACCGGGACAGGGCTCGAGCAGTACTTC. The entire variable domain, with the rest obtained from reference TRBV2 and TRBJ2-7, is as follows: EPEVTQTPSHQVTQMGQEVILRCVPISNHLYFYWYRQILGQKVEFLVSFYNNEISEKSEIFDDQFSVERPDGSNFTLKIRSTKLEDSAMYFCASSTGTGLEQYFGPGTRLTVT.

This clone showed up just a few times. J is TRBJ1-6 and V is TRBV7-6; D is perhaps TRBD1 (6 bases). This CDR3 is 15 amino acids long. Germline V gene sequence: CDR1 SGHVS, CDR2 FNYEAQ. The V end was cut by 1 base, the J end by 7 bases, with 11 bases between. CDR3 residues: CASSLEDRGNSPLHF. The CDR3 nucleotides are TGTGCCAGCAGCTTAGAGGACAGAGGAAATTCACCCCTCCACTTT.